This TCR beta chain appears in the sequencing data of a study of T cell responses to AZD1222 COVID-19 vaccine. At the level of the study: Samples with a second dose at about 4 or about 12 weeks were pooled together.

Notes on the study in general: Distributed over spike, vaccine-associated CD4 TCRs predominated at 160-218 and 743-854. Donors, mostly white British, included more females; clonal diversity was possibly underestimated. In all cases, repertoires were sampled only after the peak T cell response.

TCRdb keeps only in-frame clones here, not all; method: immunoSEQ multiplex PCR. In the table there are 95,000 to 150,000 clones, more than 80% of which are singletons. Notes on this clone: Its antigen is as yet unknown.

The material was peripheral blood, obtained on day 0 of AZD1222 vaccination. The sequence derives from an adult in good health.

CDR3 DNA sequence: TGCAGCGCGCGCTCGGGGGACCACGAGCAGTACTTC. Its translation is CSARSGDHEQYF. The chain couples TRBV29-1 to TRBJ2-7, with D maybe TRBD2 (6 bases). Germline CDR1 SQVTM, CDR2 ANQGSEA. CDR3 length: 12 residues. With 7 bases removed from V and 5 bases from J, the gap between germline ends came to 15 bases.